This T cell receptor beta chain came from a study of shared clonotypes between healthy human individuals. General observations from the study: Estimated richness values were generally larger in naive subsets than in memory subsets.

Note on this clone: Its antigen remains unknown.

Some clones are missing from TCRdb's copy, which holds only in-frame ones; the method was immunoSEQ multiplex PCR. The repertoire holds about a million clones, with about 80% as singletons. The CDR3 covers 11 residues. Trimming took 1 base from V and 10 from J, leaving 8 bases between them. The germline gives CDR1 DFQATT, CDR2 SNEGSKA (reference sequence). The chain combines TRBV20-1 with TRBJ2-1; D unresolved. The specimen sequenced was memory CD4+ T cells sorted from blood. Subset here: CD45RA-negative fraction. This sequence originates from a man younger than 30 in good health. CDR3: CSARVFLEQFF. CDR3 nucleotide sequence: TGCAGTGCTAGAGTGTTTTTAGAGCAGTTCTTC.